Sequencing of this TCR beta chain was carried out in a study of long-term antiretroviral therapy in people with HIV. Study at large: When the earliest samples were collected, ART was typically delayed until CD4 counts fell.

Trimming removed 0 bases from V and 2 bases from J, with 11 bases in between. CDR1 and CDR2 from the germline V gene are MNHNS and SASEGT. This CDR3 is 16 amino acids long. Run at survey level, the immunoSEQ assay was version v3.0. TCRdb's table, derived via immunoSEQ multiplex PCR, lists solely in-frame clones and lacks some. The sample lists 20,000 to 25,000 clones, roughly 80% occurring once. Material: unsorted PBMCs, obtained 1.9 years after starting antiretroviral therapy. The chain links TRBV6-1 to TRBJ1-5; the D is unclear. The TCR sequence derives from a woman aged 45-65 years with HIV. The CDR3 DNA reads TGTGCCAGCAGTGAAGCGCTTGGCGGTGGCAATCAGCCCCAGCATTTT. Translating it yields CASSEALGGGNQPQHF.